This passage covers 9 T cell receptor beta chains from one sample sequenced in a study of control samples from healthy donors and cancer patients. TCRdb's table, derived via immunoSEQ multiplex PCR, lists solely in-frame clones and lacks some. The sample includes 400,000 to 450,000 clones, approximately 92% of them seen just once. Sequencing was done on a sample of PBMCs. These receptors originate from a middle-aged man with head and neck cancer.

This chain links TRBV2 with TRBJ2-7; 10 bases align to TRBD2. Germline lookup yields CDR1 SNHLY and CDR2 FYNNEI. The CDR3 is 15 amino acids. V shed 4 bases, J shed 1 base, and the junction held 4 bases outside the gene matches. CDR3 amino acids: CASSGGAGGSYEQYF. The CDR3 DNA reads as TGTGCCAGCAGTGGAGGAGCGGGGGGGTCCTACGAGCAGTACTTC.

The rearrangement uses TRBV6-2 or TRBV6-3 and TRBJ2-6; no firm D call. There are 16 residues in the CDR3. Trimming removed 0 bases from V and 4 bases from J, with 10 bases in between. Germline-derived CDR1 and CDR2 are MNHEY and SVGEGT. CDR3 bases: TGTGCCAGCAGTTACTCGATTGTTGGAGGGGCCAACGTCCTGACTTTC. This encodes CASSYSIVGGANVLTF.

The CDR3 coding sequence is TGTGCCATCAGAGACAGGGATTCAAGGAACACTGAAGCTTTCTTT. The encoded protein is CAIRDRDSRNTEAFF. V usage is TRBV10-3 and J usage is TRBJ1-1; TRBD1 aligns across 7 bases. Trimming removed 6 bases from V and 1 base from J; junction bases left unmatched: 8. Germline V gene data show CDR1 as ENHRY and CDR2 as SYGVKD. The CDR3 has 15 residues.

The chain is built from TRBV5-6 and TRBJ2-2; the D gene could be TRBD1 or TRBD2 (6 bases each). Between the trimmed V and J ends, which lost 4 bases and 0 bases, there was a span of 13 bases. The germline gives CDR1 SGHDT, CDR2 YYEEEE. CDR3 length: 16 residues. CDR3 sequence reads: CASSVGGHANTGELFF. DNA of the CDR3: TGTGCCAGCAGCGTGGGGGGACACGCGAACACCGGGGAGCTGTTTTTT.

The chain employs TRBV11-2 and TRBJ2-5; D is unclear. The CDR3 covers 15 residues. With 0 bases removed from V and 5 bases from J, the gap between germline ends came to 13 bases. The germline gives CDR1 SGHAT, CDR2 FQNNGV. CDR3 residues: CASSLDIRVRETQYF. As DNA, the CDR3 is TGTGCCAGCAGCTTAGATATTCGGGTTCGGGAGACCCAGTACTTC. The full variable domain, rest sourced from reference TRBV11-2 and TRBJ2-5, is EAGVAQSPRYKIIEKRQSVAFWCNPISGHATLYWYQQILGQGPKLLIQFQNNGVVDDSQLPKDRFSAERLKGVDSTLKIQPAKLEDSAVYLCASSLDIRVRETQYFGPGTRLLVL.

This sequence joins TRBV7-3 and TRBJ1-1, with D maybe TRBD1 (6 bases). Germline V CDR1 and CDR2: SGHTA, FQGTGA. There are 16 residues in the CDR3. The germline V and J ends were trimmed by 8 bases and 1 base, with 20 bases remaining between them. This CDR3 is CASQPLVGAANTEAFF. In nucleotides, the CDR3 is TGTGCCAGCCAGCCCCTCGTGGGGGCCGCGAACACTGAAGCTTTCTTT.

The chain links TRBV7-9 to TRBJ1-2; 7 positions match TRBD1. CDR1 and CDR2 (germline): SEHNR, FQNEAQ (reference sequence). The junction had 5 bases not matched to a gene; V was cut back by 0 bases and J by 4 bases. The CDR3 consists of 15 residues. CDR3 sequence (DNA): TGTGCCAGCAGCTTAGCAGGGGGCCCAGGCTATGGCTACACCTTC. It translates to CASSLAGGPGYGYTF.

The V and J genes are TRBV15 and TRBJ2-1; TRBD2 aligns across 9 bases. Trimming removed 1 base from V and 6 bases from J; junction bases left unmatched: 4. The CDR3 extends over 15 amino acids. From germline, CDR1 is LNHNV and CDR2 YYDKDF (reference sequence). CDR3 protein: CATSRVAGGRNEQFF. The CDR3, as DNA: TGTGCCACCAGCAGAGTGGCGGGGGGGCGCAATGAGCAGTTCTTC.

This rearrangement joins TRBV7-9 to TRBJ2-7, with TRBD1 as a possible D gene (5 bases). Per the germline V gene, CDR1 is SEHNR and CDR2 is FQNEAQ (reference sequence). The length of the CDR3 is 13 residues. V gave up 5 bases and J gave up 4 bases, with 12 bases separating them. CDR3 loop: CASSPQDRYEQYF. The CDR3 DNA follows: TGTGCCAGCAGCCCGCAAGACAGATACGAGCAGTACTTC.